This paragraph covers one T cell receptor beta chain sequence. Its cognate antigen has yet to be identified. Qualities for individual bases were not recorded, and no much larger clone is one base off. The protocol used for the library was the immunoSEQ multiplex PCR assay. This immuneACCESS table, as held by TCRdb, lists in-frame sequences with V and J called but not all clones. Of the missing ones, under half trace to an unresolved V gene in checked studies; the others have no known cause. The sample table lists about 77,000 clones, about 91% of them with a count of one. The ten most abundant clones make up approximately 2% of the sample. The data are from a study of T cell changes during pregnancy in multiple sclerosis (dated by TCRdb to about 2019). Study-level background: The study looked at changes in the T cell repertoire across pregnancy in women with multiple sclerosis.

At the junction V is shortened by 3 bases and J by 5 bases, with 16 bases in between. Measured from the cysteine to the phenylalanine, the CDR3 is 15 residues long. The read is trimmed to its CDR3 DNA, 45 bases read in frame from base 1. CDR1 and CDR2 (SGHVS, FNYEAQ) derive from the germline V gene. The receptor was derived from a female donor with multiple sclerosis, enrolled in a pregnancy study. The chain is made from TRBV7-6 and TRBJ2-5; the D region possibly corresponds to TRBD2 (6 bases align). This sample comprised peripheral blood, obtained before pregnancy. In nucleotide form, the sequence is TGTGCCAGCAGCTTGTTTCACGGGGAGGCTGAGACCCAGTACTTC. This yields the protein CASSLFHGEAETQYF.